This is a list of T cell receptor beta chains from one sample in a study of cytomegalovirus exposure and HLA in healthy donors. Method: immunoSEQ multiplex PCR; TCRdb's copy keeps in-frame clones and lacks some. The table includes 150,000 to 200,000 clones, about 83% detected once. Sequencing used PBMCs. These receptors were collected from a woman aged 18-29 years in good health and CMV-seronegative. Both conserved end residues are part of each CDR3. The D gene is left open where the match is weak.

d_call j_call v_call cdr3_aa
TRBD2 TRBJ2-3 TRBV7-8 CASSLTRLAVDTDTQYF
. TRBJ1-1 TRBV11-2 CASSYRGTEAFF
TRBD2 TRBJ2-7 TRBV30 CAWSYGGGTSYYEQYF
. TRBJ2-1 TRBV5-1 CASSLEAGRLYNEQFF
. TRBJ2-3 TRBV7-6 CASSLTAGVPTDTQYF
. TRBJ1-3 TRBV7-6 CASSAQSSGNTIYF
. TRBJ1-1 TRBV5-1 CASSLDRNTEAFF
. TRBJ1-4 TRBV7-9 CASSLAGGSGEKLFF
. TRBJ1-6 TRBV7-3 CASSSERTYNSPLHF
TRBD2 TRBJ2-2 TRBV2 CASSGWLAGDTGELFF
. TRBJ2-7 TRBV7-3 CASSNREDRVYEQYF
. TRBJ2-5 TRBV5-1 CASRTSHVETQYF
. TRBJ1-2 TRBV9 CASSQSQVNYGYTF
. TRBJ1-1 TRBV7-9 CASSLDQVTEAFF
TRBD2 TRBJ2-1 TRBV5-1 CASSFASGSSNEQFF
. TRBJ2-2 TRBV5-1 CASSWLEGRGGELFF
. TRBJ2-7 TRBV7-9 CASSLGPGLYEQYF
. TRBJ1-5 TRBV10-3 CAISDEGNQPQHF
. TRBJ1-6 TRBV6-5 CASSFRGPYNSPLHF
TRBD2 TRBJ2-2 TRBV9 CASSVVGLAGRTGELFF
TRBD2 TRBJ2-2 TRBV30 CAWSVGGRLGELFF
TRBD1 TRBJ2-7 TRBV20-1 CSATTGDEQYF
. TRBJ2-2 TRBV19 CATDVRVNTGELFF
. TRBJ1-4 TRBV27 CASSSPGGNEKLFF
TRBD1 TRBJ2-7 TRBV27 CASSFHGTGNEQYF
. TRBJ1-5 TRBV7-8 CASSPGGHQPQHF
TRBD2 TRBJ2-5 TRBV9 CASSPRWTSGGETQYF
TRBD2 TRBJ2-2 TRBV2 CASIGTSGATGELFF
TRBD2 TRBJ2-7 TRBV27 CASSSPGGARSYEQYF
TRBD2 TRBJ2-1 TRBV10-3 CAISFGLAGYNEQFF
. TRBJ1-1 TRBV9 CASSVAPTGSEAFF
TRBD2 TRBJ2-2 TRBV7-2 CASSLLAGGTGELFF
. TRBJ1-5 TRBV6-6 CASSPGEGRQHF
. TRBJ1-5 TRBV29-1 CSVGGAGIEQPQHF
TRBD1 TRBJ1-2 TRBV25-1 CASSELSTGGGYGYTF
TRBD1 TRBJ1-2 TRBV14 CASSQGRGQGSNYGYTF
TRBD2 TRBJ2-1 TRBV5-1 CASSPGLAHNEQFF